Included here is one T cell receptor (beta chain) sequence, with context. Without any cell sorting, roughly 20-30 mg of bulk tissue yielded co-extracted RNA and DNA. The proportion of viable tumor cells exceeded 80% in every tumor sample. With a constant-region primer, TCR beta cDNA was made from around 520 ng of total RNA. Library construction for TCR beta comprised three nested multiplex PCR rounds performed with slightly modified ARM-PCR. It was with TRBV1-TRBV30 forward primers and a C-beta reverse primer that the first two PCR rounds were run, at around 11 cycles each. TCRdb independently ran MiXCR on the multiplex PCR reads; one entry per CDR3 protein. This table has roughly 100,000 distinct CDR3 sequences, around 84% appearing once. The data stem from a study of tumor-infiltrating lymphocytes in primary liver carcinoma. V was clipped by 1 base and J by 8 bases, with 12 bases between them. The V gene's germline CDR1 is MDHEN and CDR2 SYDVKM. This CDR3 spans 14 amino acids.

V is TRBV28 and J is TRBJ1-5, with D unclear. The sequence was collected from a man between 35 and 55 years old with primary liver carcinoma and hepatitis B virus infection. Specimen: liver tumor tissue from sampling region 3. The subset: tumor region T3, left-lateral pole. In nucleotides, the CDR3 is TGTGCCAGCAGTTTATCAGGCATTAATAAGCCCCAGCATTTT. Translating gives CASSLSGINKPQHF.